Listed here is a single T cell receptor (beta chain). As originally analysed: Nucleated cell counts were estimated from reference gene primer amplification. Assay: immunoSEQ multiplex PCR; the TCRdb copy retains only in-frame clones and omits some. For V, J and clone size, that table is used; D and trimming come from the DNA. The sample has 200,000 to 250,000 clones, more than 75% seen once. This record belongs to a study of blood T cell repertoires in COVID-19. This CDR3 has 15 amino acids. The V gene lost 0 bases and the J gene lost 8 bases, with 16 bases spanning the gap. CDR1 is MGHRA and CDR2 is YSYEKL in the germline V gene.

This chain joins TRBV4-1 and TRBJ1-2, with a possible D match to TRBD1 (6 bases). The sample comprised peripheral blood. The clonotype originates from a man between 40 and 49 years old with acute or convalescent COVID-19. CDR3 sequence: CASSQETGQFGGYTF. The CDR3 DNA reads as TGCGCCAGCAGCCAAGAAACAGGACAGTTTGGGGGCTACACCTTC.